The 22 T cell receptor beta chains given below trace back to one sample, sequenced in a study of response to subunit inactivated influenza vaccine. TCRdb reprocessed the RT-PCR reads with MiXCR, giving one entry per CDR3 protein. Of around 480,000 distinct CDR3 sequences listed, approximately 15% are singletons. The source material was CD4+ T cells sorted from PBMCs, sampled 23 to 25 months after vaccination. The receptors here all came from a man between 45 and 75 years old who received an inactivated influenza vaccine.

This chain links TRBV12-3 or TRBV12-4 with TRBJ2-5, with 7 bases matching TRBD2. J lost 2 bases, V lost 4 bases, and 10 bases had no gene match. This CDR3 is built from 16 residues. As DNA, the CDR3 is TGTGCCAGCAGTTCCCGGACAAGGGAGGGTCAAGAGACCCAGTACTTC. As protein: CASSSRTREGQETQYF.

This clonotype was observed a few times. As DNA, the CDR3 is TGCAGTGCTCGCAAAGGGGATCTAAGTAGCACCTTC. This translates into CSARKGDLSSTF. The chain joins TRBV20-1 to TRBJ1-2, with D possibly matching TRBD1 (5 bases). The CDR3 sequence is 12 residues long. Trimming stripped 5 bases from V and 13 bases from J, with 20 bases between. CDR1 and CDR2 from the germline V gene are DFQATT and SNEGSKA (reference sequence).

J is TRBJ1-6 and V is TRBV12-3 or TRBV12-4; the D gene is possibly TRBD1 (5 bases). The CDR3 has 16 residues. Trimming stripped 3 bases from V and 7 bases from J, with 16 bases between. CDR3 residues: CASSFEIFGGNSPLHF. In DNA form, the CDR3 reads TGTGCCAGCAGTTTCGAGATATTCGGGGGAAATTCACCCCTCCACTTT.

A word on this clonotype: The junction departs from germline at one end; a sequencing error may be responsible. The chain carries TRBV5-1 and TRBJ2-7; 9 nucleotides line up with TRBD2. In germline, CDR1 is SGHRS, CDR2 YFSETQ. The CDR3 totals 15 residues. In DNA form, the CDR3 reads TGCGCAAGCAGCGGGGGGACCACCTCGTCACACGAGCAGTACTTC. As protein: CASSGGTTSSHEQYF.

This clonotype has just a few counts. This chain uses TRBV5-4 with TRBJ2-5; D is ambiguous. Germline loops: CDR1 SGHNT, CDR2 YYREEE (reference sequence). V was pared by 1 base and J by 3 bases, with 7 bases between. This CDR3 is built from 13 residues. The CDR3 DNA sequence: TGTGCCAGCAGCTTGCGTTTTGAAGAGACCCAGTACTTC. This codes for CASSLRFEETQYF.

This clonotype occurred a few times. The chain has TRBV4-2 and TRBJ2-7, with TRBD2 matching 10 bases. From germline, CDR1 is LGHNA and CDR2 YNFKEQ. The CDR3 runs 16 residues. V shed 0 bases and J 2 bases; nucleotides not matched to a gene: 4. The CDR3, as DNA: TGTGCCAGCAGCCAAGATCGGACTAGCGGTCCCTACGAGCAGTACTTC. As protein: CASSQDRTSGPYEQYF.

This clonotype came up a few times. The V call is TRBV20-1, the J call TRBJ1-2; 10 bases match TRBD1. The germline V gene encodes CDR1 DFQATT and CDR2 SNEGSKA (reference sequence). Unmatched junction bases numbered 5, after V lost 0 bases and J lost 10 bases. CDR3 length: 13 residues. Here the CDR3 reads CSARDQDRGIYTF. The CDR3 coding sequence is TGCAGTGCTAGAGATCAGGACAGGGGGATCTACACCTTC.

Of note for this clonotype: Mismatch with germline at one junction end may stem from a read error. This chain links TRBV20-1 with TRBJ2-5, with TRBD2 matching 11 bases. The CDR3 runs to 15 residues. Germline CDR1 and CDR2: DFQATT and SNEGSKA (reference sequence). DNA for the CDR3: TGCTGTGCTACGAAATTACTAGCGGGAGATGAGACCCAGTACTTC. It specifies CCATKLLAGDETQYF.

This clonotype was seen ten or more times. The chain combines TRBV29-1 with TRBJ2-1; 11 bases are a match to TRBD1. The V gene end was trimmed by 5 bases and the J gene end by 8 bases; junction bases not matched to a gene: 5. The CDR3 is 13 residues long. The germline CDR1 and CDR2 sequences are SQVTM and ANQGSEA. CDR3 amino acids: CSVTGQGAHEQFF. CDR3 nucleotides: TGCAGCGTTACCGGACAGGGGGCCCATGAGCAGTTCTTC.

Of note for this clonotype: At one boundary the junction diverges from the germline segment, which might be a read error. The CDR3 bases are TGTGCTAGCAGCTTAGGTAGGGGCAGTGAGCAGTTCTTC. This sequence encodes CASSLGRGSEQFF. The chain is built from TRBV7-7 and TRBJ2-1; tentatively, D is TRBD1 (5 bases). This CDR3 has 13 residues. Germline V gene sequence: CDR1 SSHAT, CDR2 FNYEAQ (reference sequence).

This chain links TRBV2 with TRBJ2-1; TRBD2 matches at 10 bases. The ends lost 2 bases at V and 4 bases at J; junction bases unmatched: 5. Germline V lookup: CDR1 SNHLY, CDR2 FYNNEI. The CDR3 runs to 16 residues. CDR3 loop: CASSESASGSYNEQFF. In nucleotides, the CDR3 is TGTGCCAGCAGTGAATCGGCTAGCGGGAGTTACAATGAGCAGTTCTTC.

The CDR3: CATRTGYEQYF. CDR3 nucleotides: TGTGCCACCAGGACAGGGTACGAGCAGTACTTC. The J gene is TRBJ2-7, the V gene TRBV25-1; 8 nucleotides agree with TRBD1. Germline CDR1 MGHDK, CDR2 SYGVNS. V shed 10 bases and J 4 bases; nucleotides not matched to a gene: 3. The CDR3 covers 11 residues.

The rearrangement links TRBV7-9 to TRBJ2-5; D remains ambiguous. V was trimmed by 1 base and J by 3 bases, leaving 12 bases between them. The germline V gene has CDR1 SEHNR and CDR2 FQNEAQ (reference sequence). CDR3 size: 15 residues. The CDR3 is CASSLEWRPKETQYF. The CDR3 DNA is TGTGCCAGCAGCTTAGAATGGCGGCCTAAAGAGACCCAGTACTTC.

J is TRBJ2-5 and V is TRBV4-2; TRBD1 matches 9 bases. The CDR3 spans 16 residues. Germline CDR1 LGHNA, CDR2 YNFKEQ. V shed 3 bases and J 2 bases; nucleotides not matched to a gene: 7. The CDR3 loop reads CASSHPGGTGQETQYF. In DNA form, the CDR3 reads TGTGCCAGCAGCCACCCCGGGGGGACAGGGCAAGAGACCCAGTACTTC.

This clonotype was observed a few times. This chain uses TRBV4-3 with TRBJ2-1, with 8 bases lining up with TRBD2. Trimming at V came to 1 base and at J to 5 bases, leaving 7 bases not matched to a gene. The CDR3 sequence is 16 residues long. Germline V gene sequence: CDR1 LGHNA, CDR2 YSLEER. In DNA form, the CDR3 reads TGCGCCAGCAGCCAAGCCTTGCGGGGGGCAAACAATGAGCAGTTCTTC. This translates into CASSQALRGANNEQFF.

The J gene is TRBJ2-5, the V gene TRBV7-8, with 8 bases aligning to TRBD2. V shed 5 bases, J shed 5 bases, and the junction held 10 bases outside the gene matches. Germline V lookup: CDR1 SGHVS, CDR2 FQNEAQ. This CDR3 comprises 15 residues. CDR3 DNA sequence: TGTGCCAGCAGCGTGACTGGGACTAGAAGGGAGACCCAGTACTTC. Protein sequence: CASSVTGTRRETQYF. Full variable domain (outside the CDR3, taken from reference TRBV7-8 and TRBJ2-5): GAGVSQSPRYKVAKRGQDVALRCDPISGHVSLFWYQQALGQGPEFLTYFQNEAQLDKSGLPSDRFFAERPEGSVSTLKIQRTQQEDSAVYLCASSVTGTRRETQYFGPGTRLLVL.

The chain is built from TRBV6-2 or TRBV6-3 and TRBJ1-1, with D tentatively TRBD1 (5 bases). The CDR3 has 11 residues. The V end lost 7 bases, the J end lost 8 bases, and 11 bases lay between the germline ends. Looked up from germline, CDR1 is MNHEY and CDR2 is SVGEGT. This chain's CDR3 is CASTTGREAFF. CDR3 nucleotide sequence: TGTGCCAGCACAACAGGCAGGGAAGCTTTCTTT.

The CDR3 here is CASSGSGLYTEAFF. The CDR3 bases are TGTGCCAGCAGTGGGTCGGGGCTATACACTGAAGCTTTCTTT. V gene TRBV7-9 combines with J gene TRBJ1-1; possible D gene TRBD1, 5 bases. This CDR3 spans 14 amino acids. V lost 6 bases to trimming and J lost 3 bases, with 14 bases between them. CDR1 is SEHNR and CDR2 is FQNEAQ in the germline V gene (reference sequence). The full variable domain, with the rest looked up from reference TRBV7-9 and TRBJ1-1, is DTGVSQNPRHKITKRGQNVTFRCDPISEHNRLYWYRQTLGQGPEFLTYFQNEAQLEKSRLLSDRFSAERPKGSFSTLEIQRTEQGDSAMYLCASSGSGLYTEAFFGQGTRLTVV.

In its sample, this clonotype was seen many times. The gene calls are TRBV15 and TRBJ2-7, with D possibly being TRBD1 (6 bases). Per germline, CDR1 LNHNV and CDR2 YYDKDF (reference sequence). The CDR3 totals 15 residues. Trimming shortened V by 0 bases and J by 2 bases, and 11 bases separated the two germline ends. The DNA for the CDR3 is TGTGCCACCAGCAGAGACAGGGGATTCGCCTACGAGCAGTACTTC. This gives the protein CATSRDRGFAYEQYF.

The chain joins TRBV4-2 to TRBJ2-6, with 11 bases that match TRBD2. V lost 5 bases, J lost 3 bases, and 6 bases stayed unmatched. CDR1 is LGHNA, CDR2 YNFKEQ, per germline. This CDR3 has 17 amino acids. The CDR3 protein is CASSVSGGAGGANVLTF. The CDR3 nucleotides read TGTGCCAGCAGCGTTAGCGGGGGGGCAGGTGGGGCCAACGTCCTGACTTTC.

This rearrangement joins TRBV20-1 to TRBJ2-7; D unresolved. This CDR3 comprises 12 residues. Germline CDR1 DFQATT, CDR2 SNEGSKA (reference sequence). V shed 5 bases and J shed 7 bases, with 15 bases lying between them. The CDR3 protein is CSASESGKEQYF. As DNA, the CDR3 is TGCAGTGCTTCCGAGTCTGGAAAGGAGCAGTACTTC.

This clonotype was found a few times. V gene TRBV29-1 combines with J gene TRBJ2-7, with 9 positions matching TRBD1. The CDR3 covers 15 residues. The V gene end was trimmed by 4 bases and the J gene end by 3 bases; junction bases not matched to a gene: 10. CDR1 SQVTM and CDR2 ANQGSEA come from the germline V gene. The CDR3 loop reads CSVGLDRGIFYEQYF. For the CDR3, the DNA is TGCAGCGTTGGCCTGGACAGGGGTATTTTCTACGAGCAGTACTTC.